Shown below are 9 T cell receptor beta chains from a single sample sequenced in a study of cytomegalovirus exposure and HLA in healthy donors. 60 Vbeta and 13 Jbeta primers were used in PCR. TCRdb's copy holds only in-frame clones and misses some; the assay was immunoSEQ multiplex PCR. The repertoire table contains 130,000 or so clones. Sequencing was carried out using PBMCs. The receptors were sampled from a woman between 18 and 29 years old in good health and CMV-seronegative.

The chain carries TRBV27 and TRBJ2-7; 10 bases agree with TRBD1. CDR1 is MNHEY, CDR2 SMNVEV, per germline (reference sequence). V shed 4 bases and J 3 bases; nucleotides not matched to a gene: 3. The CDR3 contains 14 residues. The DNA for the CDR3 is TGTGCCAGCAGTTCGACAGGGGGCTACTACGAGCAGTACTTC. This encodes CASSSTGGYYEQYF.

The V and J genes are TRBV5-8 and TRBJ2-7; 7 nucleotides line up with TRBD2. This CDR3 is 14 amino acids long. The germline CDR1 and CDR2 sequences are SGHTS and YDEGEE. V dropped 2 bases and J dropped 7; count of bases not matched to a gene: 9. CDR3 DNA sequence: TGTGCCAGCAGCTTTGGACTAGGACCCGGGGAGCAGTACTTC. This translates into CASSFGLGPGEQYF.

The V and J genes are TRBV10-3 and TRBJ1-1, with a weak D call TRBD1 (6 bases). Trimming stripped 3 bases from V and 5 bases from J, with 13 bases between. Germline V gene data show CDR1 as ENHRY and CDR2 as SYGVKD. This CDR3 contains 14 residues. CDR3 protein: CAISDTGQTTEAFF. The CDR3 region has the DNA TGTGCCATCAGTGACACAGGGCAGACGACTGAAGCTTTCTTT.

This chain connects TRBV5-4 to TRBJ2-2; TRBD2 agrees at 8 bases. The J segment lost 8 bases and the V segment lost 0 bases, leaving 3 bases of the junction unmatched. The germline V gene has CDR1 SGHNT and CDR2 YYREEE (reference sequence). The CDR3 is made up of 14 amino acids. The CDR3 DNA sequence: TGTGCCAGCAGCTTGGGTGAGCGGGGGGGGGAGCTGTTTTTT. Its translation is CASSLGERGGELFF.

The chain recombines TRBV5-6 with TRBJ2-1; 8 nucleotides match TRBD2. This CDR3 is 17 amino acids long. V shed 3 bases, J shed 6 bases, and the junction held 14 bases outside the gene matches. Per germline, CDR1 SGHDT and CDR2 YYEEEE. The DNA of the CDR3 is TGTGCCAGCAGCTCCGTTCCCGGGGGTAGCGGGGCCAATGAGCAGTTCTTC. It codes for CASSSVPGGSGANEQFF.

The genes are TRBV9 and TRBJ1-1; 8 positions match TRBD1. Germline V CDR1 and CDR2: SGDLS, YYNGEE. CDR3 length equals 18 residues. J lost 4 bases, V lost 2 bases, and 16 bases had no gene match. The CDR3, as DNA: TGTGCCAGCAGCGTCCATTCGGGTACAGGGGGAACGGGCACTGAAGCTTTCTTT. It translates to CASSVHSGTGGTGTEAFF.

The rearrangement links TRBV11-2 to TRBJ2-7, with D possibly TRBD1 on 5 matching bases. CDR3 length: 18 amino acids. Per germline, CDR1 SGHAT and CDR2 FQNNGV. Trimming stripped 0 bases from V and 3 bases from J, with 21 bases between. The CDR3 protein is CASSLEAGWGFKDYEQYF. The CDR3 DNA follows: TGTGCCAGCAGCTTAGAGGCAGGGTGGGGATTCAAGGACTACGAGCAGTACTTC.

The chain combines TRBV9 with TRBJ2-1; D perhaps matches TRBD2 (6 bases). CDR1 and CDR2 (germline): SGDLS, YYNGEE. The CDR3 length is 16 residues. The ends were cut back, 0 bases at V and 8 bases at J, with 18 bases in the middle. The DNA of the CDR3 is TGTGCCAGCAGCGTAGGGGTCGGGAGTCTAGGGTATGAGCAGTTCTTC. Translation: CASSVGVGSLGYEQFF.

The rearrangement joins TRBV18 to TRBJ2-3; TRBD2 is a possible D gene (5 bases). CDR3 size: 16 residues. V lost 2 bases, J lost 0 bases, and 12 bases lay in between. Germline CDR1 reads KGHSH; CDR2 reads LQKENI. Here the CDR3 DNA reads TGTGCCAGCTCACCAGGAGTAGCGTATAGCACAGATACGCAGTATTTT. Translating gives CASSPGVAYSTDTQYF.